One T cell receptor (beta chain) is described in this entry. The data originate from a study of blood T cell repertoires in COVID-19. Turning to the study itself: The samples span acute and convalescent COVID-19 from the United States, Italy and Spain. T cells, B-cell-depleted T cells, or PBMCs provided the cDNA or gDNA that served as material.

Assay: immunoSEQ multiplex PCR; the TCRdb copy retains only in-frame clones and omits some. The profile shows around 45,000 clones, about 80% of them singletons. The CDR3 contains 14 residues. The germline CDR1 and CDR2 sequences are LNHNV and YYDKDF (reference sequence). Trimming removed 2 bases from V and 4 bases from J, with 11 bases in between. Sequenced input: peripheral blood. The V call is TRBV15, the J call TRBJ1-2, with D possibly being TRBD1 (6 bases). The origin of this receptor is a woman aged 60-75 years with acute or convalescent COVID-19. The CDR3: CATSRSDSTYGYTF. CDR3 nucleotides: TGTGCCACCAGCAGATCGGACAGCACCTATGGCTACACCTTC.